This T cell receptor (beta chain) was obtained from a study of blood T cell repertoires in COVID-19. About the study: The samples span acute and convalescent COVID-19 from the United States, Italy and Spain. Sources were T cells, B-cell-depleted T cells, or PBMCs; the material itself was cDNA or gDNA.

In the study's own analysis: Nucleated cell counts were estimated from reference gene primer amplification. The table came from immunoSEQ multiplex PCR; TCRdb's copy has only in-frame clones and leaves some out. The V and J calls and clone size come from that table; D and trimming were worked out from the DNA. The sample holds about 75,000 clones, 75% to 90% seen once. Patients of the Seattle cohort, enrolled during active infection, were followed longitudinally. V dropped 3 bases and J dropped 8; count of bases not matched to a gene: 11. This CDR3 is built from 15 residues. The germline V gene encodes CDR1 SGHDT and CDR2 YYEEEE.

The chain is built from TRBV5-6 and TRBJ1-1; 9 nucleotides align to TRBD1. Sequencing was performed on peripheral blood. This receptor was identified in an elderly man with COVID-19, enrolled during active disease. The CDR3 DNA sequence: TGTGCCAGCAGCTCGGACAGGGGATCCTCCTCGGAAGCTTTCTTT. Protein sequence: CASSSDRGSSSEAFF. Full variable domain (remainder filled in from reference TRBV5-6 and TRBJ1-1): DAGVTQSPTHLIKTRGQQVTLRCSPKSGHDTVSWYQQALGQGPQFIFQYYEEEERQRGNFPDRFSGHQFPNYSSELNVNALLLGDSALYLCASSSDRGSSSEAFFGQGTRLTVV.